This passage covers 19 T cell receptor beta chains from one sample sequenced in a study of T cells after posttransplantation cyclophosphamide. Data came from immunoSEQ multiplex PCR; TCRdb stores just in-frame clones and leaves some out. The sample has 66,000 or so clones; 90% to 95% are singletons. Sequenced: PBMCs. The receptors originated from a woman in her thirties in good health and a related stem cell transplant donor.

V and J are TRBV11-2 and TRBJ2-5, with 8 bases that match TRBD1. Germline V gene data show CDR1 as SGHAT and CDR2 as FQNNGV. With V trimmed by 5 bases and J by 4 bases, 3 bases remained unmatched. The CDR3 spans 13 residues. CDR3 protein: CASSPDRGETQYF. CDR3 in DNA: TGTGCCAGCAGCCCCGACAGGGGAGAGACCCAGTACTTC.

This clone has at least ten counts. The chain combines TRBV19 with TRBJ1-2; 11 bases match TRBD1. The germline gives CDR1 LNHDA, CDR2 SQIVND (reference sequence). J was trimmed by 3 bases and V by 5 bases; bases with no gene match: 11. The CDR3 sequence is 17 residues long. The CDR3 spells CASSARTGGAIDYGYTF. DNA for the CDR3: TGTGCCAGTAGTGCGCGGACAGGGGGCGCAATTGACTATGGCTACACCTTC.

The chain carries TRBV29-1 and TRBJ2-5, with D perhaps matching TRBD1 or TRBD2 (5 bases each). The CDR3 consists of 14 residues. Germline CDR1 SQVTM, CDR2 ANQGSEA. V was trimmed by 0 bases and J by 5 bases, leaving 13 bases between them. CDR3 DNA sequence: TGCAGCGTTGAAGATTGGAGGACAAGGGAGACCCAGTACTTC. This codes for CSVEDWRTRETQYF.

This chain links TRBV10-3 with TRBJ2-1; tentatively, D is TRBD1 (5 bases). CDR1 ENHRY and CDR2 SYGVKD come from the germline V gene. The CDR3 totals 15 residues. V was shortened by 7 bases and J by 4 bases, with 17 bases between the two germline ends. CDR3 in amino acids: CAIKDQGPIYNEQFF. For the CDR3, the DNA is TGTGCCATCAAAGATCAGGGTCCAATTTACAATGAGCAGTTCTTC.

This clone appeared once. The V call is TRBV6-5, the J call TRBJ1-2, with no clear D. The CDR3 has 11 amino acids. The V and J ends lost 6 bases and 6 bases respectively, with 8 bases between them. CDR1 and CDR2 (germline): MNHEY, SVGAGI. In nucleotides, the CDR3 is TGTGCCAGCAGAACGATTAATGGCTACACCTTC. It is translated as CASRTINGYTF.

The rearrangement links TRBV6-5 to TRBJ2-1, with D maybe TRBD2 (6 bases). V was cut by 2 bases and J by 10 bases, with 12 bases left in between. The V gene's germline CDR1 is MNHEY and CDR2 SVGAGI. This CDR3 has 13 residues. DNA of the CDR3: TGTGCCAGCAGTTACCTCCGCGGGGAAGAGCAGTTCTTC. This translates into CASSYLRGEEQFF.

The chain's CDR3 is CASSLSGDAGELFF. CDR3 sequence (DNA): TGTGCCAGCAGTTTATCAGGGGATGCCGGGGAGCTGTTTTTT. The chain couples TRBV28 to TRBJ2-2; possibly TRBD1 for D (6 bases). CDR3 length equals 14 residues. In germline, CDR1 is MDHEN, CDR2 SYDVKM. The V gene lost 1 base and the J gene lost 6 bases, with 9 bases spanning the gap.

The J gene is TRBJ1-5, the V gene TRBV19, with 8 bases aligning to TRBD1. V was pared by 6 bases and J by 2 bases, with 9 bases of the junction left unmatched. Germline V gene lookup returns CDR1 LNHDA and CDR2 SQIVND (reference sequence). The CDR3 is 16 residues long. CDR3 amino acids: CASRVTGELGNQPQHF. The CDR3 nucleotides read TGTGCCAGTAGAGTGACAGGGGAGTTGGGCAATCAGCCCCAGCATTTT. Full variable domain (outside the CDR3, taken from reference TRBV19 and TRBJ1-5): DGGITQSPKYLFRKEGQNVTLSCEQNLNHDAMYWYRQDPGQGLRLIYYSQIVNDFQKGDIAEGYSVSREKKESFPLTVTSAQKNPTAFYLCASRVTGELGNQPQHFGDGTRLSIL.

The chain carries TRBV9 and TRBJ2-2; unclear D gene. The CDR3 contains 14 residues. Germline V lookup: CDR1 SGDLS, CDR2 YYNGEE. V dropped 3 bases and J dropped 4 bases, with 10 bases sitting between them. CDR3 nucleotides: TGTGCCAGCAGCGGGAAGTCAGGCACCGGGGAGCTGTTTTTT. Its protein is CASSGKSGTGELFF.

V gene TRBV18 combines with J gene TRBJ1-2, with 7 positions matching TRBD1. With 3 bases clipped from V and 4 bases from J, the junction kept 5 bases outside the gene matches. The CDR3 covers 14 residues. Germline loops: CDR1 KGHSH, CDR2 LQKENI. The CDR3 nucleotides read TGTGCCAGCTCACCCGACAGGGTTCGCTATGGCTACACCTTC. This codes for CASSPDRVRYGYTF.

J is TRBJ1-1 and V is TRBV29-1; D is ambiguous. The CDR3 is 12 amino acids. V lost 3 bases, J lost 11 bases, and 16 bases lay in between. CDR1 and CDR2 (germline): SQVTM, ANQGSEA. CDR3 protein: CSVDEPLSRAFF. The CDR3 region has the DNA TGCAGCGTTGACGAGCCCCTGAGTAGGGCTTTCTTT.

The rearrangement joins TRBV5-4 to TRBJ1-1; 7 bases line up with TRBD1. J lost 0 bases, V lost 3 bases, and 2 bases had no gene match. There are 14 residues in the CDR3. Germline values: CDR1 SGHNT, CDR2 YYREEE (reference sequence). Written as DNA, the CDR3 is TGTGCCAGCAGCTCGGGACAGATGAACACTGAAGCTTTCTTT. Protein: CASSSGQMNTEAFF.

The rearrangement joins TRBV11-2 to TRBJ2-7, with D possibly matching TRBD1 (5 bases). This CDR3 spans 12 amino acids. Between the trimmed V and J ends, which lost 3 bases and 6 bases, there was a span of 9 bases. Germline lookup yields CDR1 SGHAT and CDR2 FQNNGV. CDR3 residues: CASSFGDSEQYF. The CDR3 nucleotides read TGTGCCAGCAGCTTTGGAGACAGCGAGCAGTACTTC.

The chain links TRBV2 to TRBJ2-1; 8 positions match TRBD2. The CDR3 covers 15 residues. The V segment lost 6 bases and the J segment 2 bases; nucleotides outside the gene matches: 6. The germline gives CDR1 SNHLY, CDR2 FYNNEI. The CDR3 reads CASSPVSGAYNEQFF. DNA of the CDR3: TGTGCCAGCAGCCCAGTTAGCGGGGCCTACAATGAGCAGTTCTTC.

The rearrangement joins TRBV11-1 to TRBJ1-2; tentative D call: TRBD1 (6 bases). CDR3 size: 16 residues. Germline loops: CDR1 SGHAT, CDR2 FQDESV (reference sequence). Trimming took off 0 bases at V and 4 bases at J, with 15 bases between the two ends. CDR3 sequence: CASSLAGAGARYGYTF. CDR3 nucleotides: TGTGCCAGCAGCTTAGCGGGGGCGGGGGCCCGCTATGGCTACACCTTC.

V gene TRBV4-3 combines with J gene TRBJ1-2, with D possibly TRBD1 on 6 matching bases. The CDR3 length is 16 residues. Germline values: CDR1 LGHNA, CDR2 YSLEER. Trimming cost V 0 bases and J 4 bases, with 15 bases left between them. The CDR3 sequence is CASSQDSHRARYGYTF. The CDR3 DNA reads TGCGCCAGCAGCCAAGATAGTCACAGGGCCCGCTATGGCTACACCTTC.

This chain joins TRBV7-2 and TRBJ1-5, with TRBD1 as a possible D gene (6 bases). Germline V gene sequence: CDR1 SGHTA, CDR2 FQGNSA. V shed 8 bases and J shed 9 bases, with 20 bases lying between them. The CDR3 covers 14 residues. The CDR3 DNA reads TGTGCCAGCGGGCAAGGGGGGGACTCAGGGCCCCAGCATTTT. Its protein product is CASGQGGDSGPQHF. The full variable domain, completed using reference TRBV7-2 and TRBJ1-5, is GAGVSQSPSNKVTEKGKDVELRCDPISGHTALYWYRQSLGQGLEFLIYFQGNSAPDKSGLPSDRFSAERTGGSVSTLTIQRTQQEDSAVYLCASGQGGDSGPQHFGDGTRLSIL.

CDR3 in DNA: TGCGCCAGCAGCCAAGATCCGGGGACAGGAGGTACTGAAGCTTTCTTT. This codes for CASSQDPGTGGTEAFF. The V and J genes are TRBV4-1 and TRBJ1-1, with 8 nucleotides matching TRBD1. From germline, CDR1 is MGHRA and CDR2 YSYEKL. Trimming at V came to 0 bases and at J to 5 bases, leaving 8 bases not matched to a gene. CDR3 length: 16 residues.

This sequence joins TRBV7-9 and TRBJ2-5; D is perhaps TRBD1 (6 bases). V was cut by 2 bases and J by 5 bases, with 12 bases left in between. CDR3 length: 14 residues. The germline V gene encodes CDR1 SEHNR and CDR2 FQNEAQ (reference sequence). The CDR3 nucleotides are TGTGCCAGCAGCTTAAAAGGGGGTATGGAGACCCAGTACTTC. Its translation: CASSLKGGMETQYF.